Listed below are T cell receptor beta chains from one sample, sequenced in a study of T-cell memory formation after mild COVID-19. TCRdb reprocessed the 5' RACE reads via MiXCR and lists one record per CDR3 protein. Of 470,000 or so distinct CDR3 sequences listed, around 27% are singletons. The sequencing sample was made of PBMCs or a T cell subset sorted from them (not recorded which). These receptor sequences come from an adult woman who had mild COVID-19 (a few samples of this study predate the infection). Cell type and time point are not known. Both conserved end residues are part of each CDR3. Fields, in order: V gene, clone size, CDR3 protein. Some rows mark clone size as missing; the rest say once, few, many or name a class of expanded clone.

>TRBV7-9|NA
CASSWRDTLDF
>TRBV3-1|NA
CASSPEPARHTEAFF
>TRBV20-1|NA
CSAHGVPILNTEAFF
>TRBV3-1|few
CASSQVQDSSYEQYF
>TRBV5-1|few
CASTPLGQGDGEQYF
>TRBV27|few
CASSRGDSRIF
>TRBV6-5|NA
CASRYKETQYF
>TRBV10-3|many
CAISGAPDRGGWYEQYF
>TRBV20-1|few
CSARAGGRYTEAFF
>TRBV7-8|NA
CASSDGQVHEQYF
>TRBV11-2|NA
CASSLSDISNEQFF
>TRBV11-3|many
CASRPQSGAGGELFF
>TRBV4-1|NA
CASSPQAGQGLGYTF
>TRBV6-5|few
CASSYGGRAGGTQYF